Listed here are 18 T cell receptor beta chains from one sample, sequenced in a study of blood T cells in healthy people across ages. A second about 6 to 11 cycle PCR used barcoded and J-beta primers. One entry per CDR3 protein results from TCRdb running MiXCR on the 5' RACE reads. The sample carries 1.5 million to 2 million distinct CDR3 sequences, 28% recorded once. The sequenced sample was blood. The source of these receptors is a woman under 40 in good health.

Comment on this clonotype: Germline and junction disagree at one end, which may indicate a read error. The CDR3 DNA reads as TGCGCCAGCAGCCAGGAGGGCCGGGGTGGCTGCACCTTC. The encoded protein is CASSQEGRGGCTF. V usage is TRBV4-1 and J usage is TRBJ1-2; D uncertain. This CDR3 comprises 13 residues. Germline V lookup: CDR1 MGHRA, CDR2 YSYEKL.

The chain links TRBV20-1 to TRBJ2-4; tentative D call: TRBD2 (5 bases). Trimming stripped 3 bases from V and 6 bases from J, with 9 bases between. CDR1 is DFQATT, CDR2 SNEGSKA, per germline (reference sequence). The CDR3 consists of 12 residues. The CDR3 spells CSARDSRNIQYF. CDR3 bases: TGCAGTGCTAGGGACTCGAGAAACATTCAGTACTTC.

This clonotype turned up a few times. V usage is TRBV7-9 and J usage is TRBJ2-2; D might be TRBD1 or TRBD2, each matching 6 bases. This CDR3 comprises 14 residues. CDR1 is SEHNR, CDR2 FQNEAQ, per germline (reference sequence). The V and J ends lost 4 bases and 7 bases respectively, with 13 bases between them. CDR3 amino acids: CASSSQGRNGELFF. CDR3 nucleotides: TGTGCCAGCAGCTCTCAGGGGAGGAACGGGGAGCTGTTTTTT.

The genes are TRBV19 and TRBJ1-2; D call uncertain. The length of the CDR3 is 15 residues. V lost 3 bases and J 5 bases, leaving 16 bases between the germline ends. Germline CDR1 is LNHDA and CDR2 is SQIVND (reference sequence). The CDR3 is CASSMAGTSLYGYTF. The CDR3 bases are TGTGCCAGTAGTATGGCAGGAACCTCCCTGTATGGCTACACCTTC. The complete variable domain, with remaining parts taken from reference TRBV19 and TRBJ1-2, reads DGGITQSPKYLFRKEGQNVTLSCEQNLNHDAMYWYRQDPGQGLRLIYYSQIVNDFQKGDIAEGYSVSREKKESFPLTVTSAQKNPTAFYLCASSMAGTSLYGYTFGSGTRLTVV.

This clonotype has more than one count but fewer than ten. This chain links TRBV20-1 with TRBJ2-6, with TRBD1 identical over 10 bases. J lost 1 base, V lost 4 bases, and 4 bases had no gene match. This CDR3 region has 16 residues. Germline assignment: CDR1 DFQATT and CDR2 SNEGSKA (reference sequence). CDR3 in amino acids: CSAKGQGESGANVLTF. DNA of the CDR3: TGCAGTGCTAAAGGACAGGGGGAGTCTGGGGCCAACGTCCTGACTTTC.

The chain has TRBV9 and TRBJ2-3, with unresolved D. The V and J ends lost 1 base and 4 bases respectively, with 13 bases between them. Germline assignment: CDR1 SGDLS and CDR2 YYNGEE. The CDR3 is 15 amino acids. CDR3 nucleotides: TGTGCCAGCAGCGTAACGCATGAAGCCCCAGATACGCAGTATTTT. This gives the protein CASSVTHEAPDTQYF.

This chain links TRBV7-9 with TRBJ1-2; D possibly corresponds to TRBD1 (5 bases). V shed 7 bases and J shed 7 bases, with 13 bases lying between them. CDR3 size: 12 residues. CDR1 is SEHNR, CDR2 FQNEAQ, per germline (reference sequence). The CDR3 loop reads CASTSSGGGYTF. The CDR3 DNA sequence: TGTGCCAGCACCTCGTCCGGGGGTGGCTACACCTTC.

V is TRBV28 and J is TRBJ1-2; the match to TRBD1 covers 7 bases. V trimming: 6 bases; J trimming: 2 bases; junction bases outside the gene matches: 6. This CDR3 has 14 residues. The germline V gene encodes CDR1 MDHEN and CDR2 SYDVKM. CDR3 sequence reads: CASSVAGQNYGYTF. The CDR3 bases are TGTGCCAGCAGCGTAGCGGGACAGAACTATGGCTACACCTTC.

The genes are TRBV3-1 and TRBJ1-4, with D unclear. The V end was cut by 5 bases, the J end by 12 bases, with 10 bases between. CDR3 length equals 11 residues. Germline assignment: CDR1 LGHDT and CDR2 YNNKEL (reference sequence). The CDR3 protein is CASSVEDQLFF. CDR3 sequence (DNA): TGTGCCAGCAGCGTAGAGGACCAACTGTTTTTT.

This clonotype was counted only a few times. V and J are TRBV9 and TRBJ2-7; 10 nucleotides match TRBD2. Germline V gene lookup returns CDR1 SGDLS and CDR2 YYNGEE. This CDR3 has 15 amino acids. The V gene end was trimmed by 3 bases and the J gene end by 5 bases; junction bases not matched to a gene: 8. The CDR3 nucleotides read TGTGCCAGCAGCGATGGAGGACTAGCGGACGACGAGCAGTACTTC. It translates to CASSDGGLADDEQYF.

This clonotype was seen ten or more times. CDR3 region: CASSLSRSNEQYF. CDR3 coding DNA: TGTGCCAGCAGTTTATCCAGGTCCAACGAGCAGTACTTC. The chain couples TRBV27 to TRBJ2-7; D gene unclear. The length of the CDR3 is 13 residues. CDR1 and CDR2 (germline): MNHEY, SMNVEV (reference sequence). V lost 0 bases and J lost 5, with 8 bases in between.

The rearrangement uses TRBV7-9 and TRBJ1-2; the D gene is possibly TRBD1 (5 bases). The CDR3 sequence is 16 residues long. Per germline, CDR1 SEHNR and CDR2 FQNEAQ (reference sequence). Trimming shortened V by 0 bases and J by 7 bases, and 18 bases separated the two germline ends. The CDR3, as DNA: TGTGCCAGCAGCTTAGCGTCCGGGACCCCAGCGCGTGGCTACACCTTC. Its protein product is CASSLASGTPARGYTF.

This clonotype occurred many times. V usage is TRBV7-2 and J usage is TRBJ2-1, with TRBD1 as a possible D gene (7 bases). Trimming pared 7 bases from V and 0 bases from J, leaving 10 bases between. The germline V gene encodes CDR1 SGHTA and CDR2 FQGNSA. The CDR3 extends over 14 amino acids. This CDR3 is CASNQGGSYNEQFF. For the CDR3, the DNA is TGTGCCAGCAACCAGGGGGGCTCCTACAATGAGCAGTTCTTC.

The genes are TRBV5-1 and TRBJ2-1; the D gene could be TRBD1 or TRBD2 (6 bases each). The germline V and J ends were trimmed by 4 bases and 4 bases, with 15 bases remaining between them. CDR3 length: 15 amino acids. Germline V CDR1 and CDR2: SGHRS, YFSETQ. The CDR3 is CASSGIGGPYNEQFF. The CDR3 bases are TGCGCCAGCAGCGGGATTGGGGGGCCATACAATGAGCAGTTCTTC.

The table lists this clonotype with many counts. The CDR3 coding sequence is TGTGCCAGCAGTTACAGTTGGGGATCCTACGAGCAGTACTTC. Translating gives CASSYSWGSYEQYF. J is TRBJ2-7 and V is TRBV6-5, with D unclear. The CDR3 has 14 residues. V lost 2 bases and J 1 base, leaving 9 bases between the germline ends. Germline values: CDR1 MNHEY, CDR2 SVGAGI.

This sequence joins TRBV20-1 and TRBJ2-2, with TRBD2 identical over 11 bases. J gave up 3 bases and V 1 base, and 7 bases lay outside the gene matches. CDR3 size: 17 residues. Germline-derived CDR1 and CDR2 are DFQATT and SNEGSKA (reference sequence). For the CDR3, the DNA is TGCAGTGCTAGAGCCGGGACTAGCGGTCACTACACCGGGGAGCTGTTTTTT. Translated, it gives CSARAGTSGHYTGELFF.

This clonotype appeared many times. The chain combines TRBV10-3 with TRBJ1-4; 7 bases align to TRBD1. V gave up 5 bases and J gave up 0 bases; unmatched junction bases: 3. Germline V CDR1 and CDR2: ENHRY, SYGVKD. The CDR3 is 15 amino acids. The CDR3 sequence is CAISPGQATNEKLFF. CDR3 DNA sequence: TGTGCCATCAGTCCCGGACAGGCAACTAATGAAAAACTGTTTTTT.

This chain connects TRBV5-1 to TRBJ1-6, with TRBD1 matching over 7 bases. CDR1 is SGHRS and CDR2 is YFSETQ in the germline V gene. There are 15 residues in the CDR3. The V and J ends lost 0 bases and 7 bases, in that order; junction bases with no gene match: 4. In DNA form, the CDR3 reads TGCGCCAGCAGCTTGGGCAGGGGGGAGAATTCACCCCTCCACTTT. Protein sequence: CASSLGRGENSPLHF. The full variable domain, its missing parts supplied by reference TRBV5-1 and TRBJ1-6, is KAGVTQTPRYLIKTRGQQVTLSCSPISGHRSVSWYQQTPGQGLQFLFEYFSETQRNKGNFPGRFSGRQFSNSRSEMNVSTLELGDSALYLCASSLGRGENSPLHFGNGTRLTVT.